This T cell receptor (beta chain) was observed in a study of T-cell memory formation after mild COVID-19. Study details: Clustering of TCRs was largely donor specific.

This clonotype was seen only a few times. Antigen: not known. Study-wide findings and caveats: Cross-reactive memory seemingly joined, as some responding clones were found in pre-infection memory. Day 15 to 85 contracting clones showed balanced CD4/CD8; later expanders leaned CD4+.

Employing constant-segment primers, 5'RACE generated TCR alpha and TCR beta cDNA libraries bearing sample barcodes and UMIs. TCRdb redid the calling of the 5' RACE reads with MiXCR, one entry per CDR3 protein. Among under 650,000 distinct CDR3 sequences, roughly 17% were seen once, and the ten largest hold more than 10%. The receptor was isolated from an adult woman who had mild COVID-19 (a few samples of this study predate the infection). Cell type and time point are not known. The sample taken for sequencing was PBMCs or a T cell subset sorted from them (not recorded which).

The CDR3 DNA sequence: TGCAGTGCTAGAGAGGAGGCGCCCTACGAGCAGTACTTC. Amino acid sequence: CSAREEAPYEQYF. The chain links TRBV20-1 to TRBJ2-7, with a tentative D call TRBD2 (5 bases). Trimming cost V 0 bases and J 2 bases, with 8 bases left between them. Germline-derived CDR1 and CDR2 are DFQATT and SNEGSKA (reference sequence). CDR3 length equals 13 residues.